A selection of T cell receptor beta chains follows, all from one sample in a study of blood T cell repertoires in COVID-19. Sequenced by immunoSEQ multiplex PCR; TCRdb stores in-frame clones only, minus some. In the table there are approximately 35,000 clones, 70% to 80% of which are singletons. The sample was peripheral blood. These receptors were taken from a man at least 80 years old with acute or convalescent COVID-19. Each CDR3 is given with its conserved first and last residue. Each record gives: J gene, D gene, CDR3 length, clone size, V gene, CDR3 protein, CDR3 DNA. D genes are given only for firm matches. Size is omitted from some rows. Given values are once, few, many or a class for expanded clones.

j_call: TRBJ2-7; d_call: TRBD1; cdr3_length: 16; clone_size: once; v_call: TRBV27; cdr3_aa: CASSFRQGARSYEQYF; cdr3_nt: TGTGCCAGCAGTTTCCGACAGGGGGCGCGCTCCTACGAGCAGTACTTC
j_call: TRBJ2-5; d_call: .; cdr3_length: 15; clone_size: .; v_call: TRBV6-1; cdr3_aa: CASSEGPGRGETQYF; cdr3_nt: TGTGCCAGCAGTGAAGGCCCAGGGCGGGGAGAGACCCAGTACTTC
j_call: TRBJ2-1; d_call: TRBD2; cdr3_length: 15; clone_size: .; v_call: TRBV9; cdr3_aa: CASSPRLAGANEQFF; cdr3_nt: TGTGCCAGCAGCCCGCGACTAGCGGGGGCCAATGAGCAGTTCTTC
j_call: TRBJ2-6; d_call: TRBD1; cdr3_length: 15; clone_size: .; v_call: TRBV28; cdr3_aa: CASSTGGTGANVLTF; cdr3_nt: TGTGCCAGCAGCACAGGGGGCACTGGGGCCAACGTCCTGACTTTC
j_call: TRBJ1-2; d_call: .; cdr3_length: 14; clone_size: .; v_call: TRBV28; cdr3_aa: CASSPGEGNYGYTF; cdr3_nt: TGTGCCAGCAGTCCGGGGGAAGGAAACTATGGCTACACCTTC
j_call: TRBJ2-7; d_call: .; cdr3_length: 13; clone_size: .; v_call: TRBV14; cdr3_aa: CASSPWTAYEQYF; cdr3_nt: TGTGCCAGCAGCCCGTGGACAGCTTACGAGCAGTACTTC
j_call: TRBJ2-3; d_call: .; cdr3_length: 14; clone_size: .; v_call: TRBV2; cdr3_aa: CASLRRASTDTQYF; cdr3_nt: TGTGCCAGCCTACGGAGGGCCAGCACAGATACGCAGTATTTT
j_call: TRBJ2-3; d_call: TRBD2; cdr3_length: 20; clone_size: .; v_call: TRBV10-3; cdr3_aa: CAISEPLSGGLILDTDTQYF; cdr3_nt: TGTGCCATCAGTGAGCCCTTGAGCGGGGGCCTGATACTAGACACAGATACGCAGTATTTT
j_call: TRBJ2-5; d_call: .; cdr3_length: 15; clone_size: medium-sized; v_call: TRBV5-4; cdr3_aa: CASSPGDGSQETQYF; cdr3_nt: TGTGCCAGCAGCCCGGGGGACGGGAGCCAAGAGACCCAGTACTTC
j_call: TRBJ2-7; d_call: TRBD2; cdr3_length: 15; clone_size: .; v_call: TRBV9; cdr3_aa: CASSVGSSGGYEQYF; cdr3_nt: TGTGCCAGCAGCGTAGGTTCTAGCGGGGGCTACGAGCAGTACTTC
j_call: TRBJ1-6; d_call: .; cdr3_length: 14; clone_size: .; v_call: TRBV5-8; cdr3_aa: CASSLSGVHSPLHF; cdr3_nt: TGTGCCAGCAGCTTGTCAGGGGTACACTCACCCCTCCACTTT
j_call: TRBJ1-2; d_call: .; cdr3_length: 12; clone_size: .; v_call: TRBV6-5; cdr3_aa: CASSYRGWGYTF; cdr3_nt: TGTGCCAGCAGTTATAGAGGGTGGGGCTACACCTTC
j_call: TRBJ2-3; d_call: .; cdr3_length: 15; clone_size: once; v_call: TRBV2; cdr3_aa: CASSEQGGGTDTQYF; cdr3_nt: TGTGCCAGCAGTGAACAGGGCGGGGGCACAGATACGCAGTATTTT
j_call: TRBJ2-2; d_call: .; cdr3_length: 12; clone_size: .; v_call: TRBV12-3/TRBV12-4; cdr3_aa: CASVPGSGELFF; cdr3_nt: TGTGCCAGCGTACCGGGGAGCGGGGAGCTGTTTTTT
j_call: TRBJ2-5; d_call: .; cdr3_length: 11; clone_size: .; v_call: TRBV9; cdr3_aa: CASSPIHSQYF; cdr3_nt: TGTGCCAGCAGCCCTATTCATTCCCAGTACTTC
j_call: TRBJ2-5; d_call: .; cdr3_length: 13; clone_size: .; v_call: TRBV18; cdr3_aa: CASSQSGQETQYF; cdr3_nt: TGTGCCAGCTCACAAAGCGGCCAAGAGACCCAGTACTTC
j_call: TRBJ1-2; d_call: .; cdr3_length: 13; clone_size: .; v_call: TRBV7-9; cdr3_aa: CASSSATNYGYTF; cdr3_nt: TGTGCCAGCAGCTCCGCGACAAACTATGGCTACACCTTC
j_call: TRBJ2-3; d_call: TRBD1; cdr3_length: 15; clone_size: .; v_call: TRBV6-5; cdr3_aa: CASSYGGQPTDTQYF; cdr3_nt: TGTGCCAGCAGTTACGGGGGACAGCCAACAGATACGCAGTATTTT
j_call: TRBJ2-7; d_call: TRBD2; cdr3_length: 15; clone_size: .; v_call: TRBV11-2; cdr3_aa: CASSLTGVAGHEQYF; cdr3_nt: TGTGCCAGCAGCTTAACCGGGGTAGCGGGACACGAGCAGTACTTC
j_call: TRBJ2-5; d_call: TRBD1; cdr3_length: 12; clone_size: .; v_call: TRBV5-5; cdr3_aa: CASSTGQGSGYF; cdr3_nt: TGTGCCAGCAGCACGGGACAGGGGTCAGGGTACTTC
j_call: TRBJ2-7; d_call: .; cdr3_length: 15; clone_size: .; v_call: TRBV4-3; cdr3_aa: CASSQDWRASYEQYF; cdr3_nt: TGCGCCAGCAGCCAGGATTGGAGGGCATCCTACGAGCAGTACTTC
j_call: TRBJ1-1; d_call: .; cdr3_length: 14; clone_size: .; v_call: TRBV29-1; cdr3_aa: CSVEVSGWGSEAFF; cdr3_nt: TGCAGCGTTGAGGTATCGGGGTGGGGTTCTGAAGCTTTCTTT
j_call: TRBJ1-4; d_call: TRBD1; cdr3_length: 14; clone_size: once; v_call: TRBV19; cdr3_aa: CASMANRGGEKLFF; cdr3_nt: TGTGCCAGTATGGCAAACAGGGGTGGTGAAAAACTGTTTTTT
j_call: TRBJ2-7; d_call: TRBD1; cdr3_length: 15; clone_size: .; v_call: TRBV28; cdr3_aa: CASSSGGGQGFEQYF; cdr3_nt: TGTGCCAGCAGTTCGGGGGGGGGACAGGGGTTCGAGCAGTACTTC
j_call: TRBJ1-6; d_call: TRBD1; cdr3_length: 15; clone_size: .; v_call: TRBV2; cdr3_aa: CASTLDRGGNSPLHF; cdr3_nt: TGTGCCAGCACCTTGGACAGGGGCGGTAATTCACCCCTCCACTTT
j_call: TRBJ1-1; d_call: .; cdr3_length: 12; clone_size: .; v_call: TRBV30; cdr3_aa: CAWSSTGTPGVF; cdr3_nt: TGTGCCTGGAGTTCTACTGGGACCCCGGGGGTATTT
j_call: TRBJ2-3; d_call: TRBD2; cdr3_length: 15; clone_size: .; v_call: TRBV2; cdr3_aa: CASSRPSGGADTQYF; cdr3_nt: TGTGCCAGCAGTCGTCCTAGCGGGGGCGCAGATACGCAGTATTTT
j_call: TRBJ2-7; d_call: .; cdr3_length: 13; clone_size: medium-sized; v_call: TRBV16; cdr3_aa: CASSRYREGEQYF; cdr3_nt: TGTGCCAGCAGCCGATACAGGGAAGGGGAGCAGTACTTC
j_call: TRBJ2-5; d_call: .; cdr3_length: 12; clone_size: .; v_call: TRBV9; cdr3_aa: CASRRDEETQYF; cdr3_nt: TGTGCCAGCAGGCGGGACGAAGAGACCCAGTACTTC
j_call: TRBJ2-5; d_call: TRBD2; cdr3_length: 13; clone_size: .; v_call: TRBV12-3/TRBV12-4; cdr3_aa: CASSPGLAGGGYF; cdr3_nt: TGTGCCAGCAGCCCGGGACTAGCGGGGGGGGGATACTTC
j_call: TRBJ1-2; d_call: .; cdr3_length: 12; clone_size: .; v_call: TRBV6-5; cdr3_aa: CASGRANYGYTF; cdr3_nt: TGTGCCAGCGGCAGGGCTAACTATGGCTACACCTTC
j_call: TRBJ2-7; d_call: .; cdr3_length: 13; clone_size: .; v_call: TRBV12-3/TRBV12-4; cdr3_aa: CASSSPQWYEQYF; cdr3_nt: TGTGCCAGCAGTTCCCCGCAGTGGTACGAGCAGTACTTC
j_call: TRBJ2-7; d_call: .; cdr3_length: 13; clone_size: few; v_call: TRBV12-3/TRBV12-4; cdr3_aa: CASSLAGGYEQYF; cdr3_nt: TGTGCCAGCAGTTTAGCAGGGGGCTACGAGCAGTACTTC
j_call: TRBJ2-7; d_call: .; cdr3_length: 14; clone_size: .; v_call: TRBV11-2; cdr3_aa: CASSLEGPMDEQYF; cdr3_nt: TGTGCCAGCAGCTTGGAGGGACCGATGGACGAGCAGTACTTC
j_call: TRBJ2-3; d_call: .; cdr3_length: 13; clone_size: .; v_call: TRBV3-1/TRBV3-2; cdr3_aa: CASSQRSADTQYF; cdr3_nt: TGTGCCAGCAGCCAAAGGAGTGCAGATACGCAGTATTTT
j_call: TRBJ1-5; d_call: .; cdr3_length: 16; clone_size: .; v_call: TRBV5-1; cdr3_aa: CASSPYPGESNQPQHF; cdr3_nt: TGCGCCAGCAGCCCGTACCCGGGGGAGAGCAATCAGCCCCAGCATTTT
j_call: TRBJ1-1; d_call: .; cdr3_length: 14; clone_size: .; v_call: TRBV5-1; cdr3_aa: CASSSGLGNTEAFF; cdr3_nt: TGCGCCAGCAGCTCCGGACTCGGGAACACTGAAGCTTTCTTT
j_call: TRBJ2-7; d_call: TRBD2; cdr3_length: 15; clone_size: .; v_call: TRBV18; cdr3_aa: CASSEPGLVTYEQYF; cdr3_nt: TGTGCCAGCTCAGAACCGGGACTAGTGACCTACGAGCAGTACTTC
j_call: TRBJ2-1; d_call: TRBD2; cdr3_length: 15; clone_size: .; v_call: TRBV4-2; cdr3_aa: CASSLSGGADNEQFF; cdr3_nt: TGTGCCAGCAGCCTTAGCGGGGGGGCCGACAATGAGCAGTTCTTC
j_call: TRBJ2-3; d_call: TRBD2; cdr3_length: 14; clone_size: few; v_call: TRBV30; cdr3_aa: CAWRGGRATDTQYF; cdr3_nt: TGTGCCTGGAGAGGCGGGAGGGCCACAGATACGCAGTATTTT